This paragraph reports one T cell receptor beta chain. These data come from a study of blood T cell repertoires in COVID-19. Study in general: Acute and convalescent COVID-19 specimens originated in the United States, Italy and Spain. In each case, the material was cDNA or gDNA derived from T cells, B-cell-depleted T cells, or PBMCs.

In the authors' workflow: Using reference gene primer amplification, nucleated cell counts were estimated. The method was immunoSEQ multiplex PCR; TCRdb's version includes in-frame clones alone and lacks a portion of them. V and J calls and clone size are copied from that table; D and trimming were computed from the DNA. The sample lists about 95,000 clones, more than 70% occurring once. CDR3 length: 13 amino acids. Germline V gene data show CDR1 as MNHEY and CDR2 as SVGAGI. V was shortened by 3 bases and J by 6 bases, with 11 bases between the two germline ends. The J gene is TRBJ1-1, the V gene TRBV6-5, with D perhaps matching TRBD1 (5 bases). This receptor was identified in a human donor in a cohort sampled during active COVID-19. The specimen was peripheral blood. The DNA for the CDR3 is TGTGCCAGCAGTTATCAGGGAACTTCTGAAGCTTTCTTT. Translated: CASSYQGTSEAFF.